This T cell receptor (beta chain) was recorded in a study of blood T cell repertoires in COVID-19. Across the study: Whether acute or convalescent, the COVID-19 samples came from the United States, Italy and Spain. The analysed material was cDNA or gDNA that came from T cells, B-cell-depleted T cells, or PBMCs.

Germline V gives CDR1 KGHDR, CDR2 SFDVKD. The CDR3 is 16 residues long. Trimming took 5 bases from V and 0 from J; bases not matched to a gene: 6. TCRdb keeps only in-frame clones here, not all; method: immunoSEQ multiplex PCR. Among around 250,000 clones, about 88% were seen once, and the ten largest hold 5.5% to 7.5%. This TCR came from a woman in her 70s with active or convalescent COVID-19. V gene TRBV24-1 combines with J gene TRBJ2-1; 7 bases match TRBD1. Source material: peripheral blood. The DNA for the CDR3 is TGTGCCACCAGTGGCAGGGACAGTCGCTCCTACAATGAGCAGTTCTTC. It is translated as CATSGRDSRSYNEQFF.